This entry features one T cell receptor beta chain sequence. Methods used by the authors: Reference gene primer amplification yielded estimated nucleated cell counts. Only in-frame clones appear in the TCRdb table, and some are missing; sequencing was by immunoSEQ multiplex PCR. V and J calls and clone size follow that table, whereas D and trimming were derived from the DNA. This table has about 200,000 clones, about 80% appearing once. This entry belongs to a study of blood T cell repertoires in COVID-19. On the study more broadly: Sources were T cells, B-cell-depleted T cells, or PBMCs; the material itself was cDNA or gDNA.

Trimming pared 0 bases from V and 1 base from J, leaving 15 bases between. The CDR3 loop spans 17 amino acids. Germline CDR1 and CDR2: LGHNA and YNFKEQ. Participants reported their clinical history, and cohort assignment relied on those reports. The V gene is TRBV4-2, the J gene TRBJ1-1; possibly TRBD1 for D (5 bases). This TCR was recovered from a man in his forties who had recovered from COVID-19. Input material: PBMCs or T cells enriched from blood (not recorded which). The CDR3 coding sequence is TGTGCCAGCAGCCAAGACGATAGGGGCAGAACGAACACTGAAGCTTTCTTT. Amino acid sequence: CASSQDDRGRTNTEAFF.